This T cell receptor beta chain was sequenced during a study of T cells after posttransplantation cyclophosphamide. Study-wide findings and caveats: Later blood repertoires were often dominated by clones from the donor CD8+ memory compartment. Recipient CMV seropositivity and CMV reactivation strongly tracked TRB clonality.

TCRdb's table, derived via immunoSEQ multiplex PCR, lists solely in-frame clones and lacks some. Of fewer than 30,000 clones in the sample, around 86% were seen once. The germline CDR1 and CDR2 sequences are SGHRS and YFSETQ. This CDR3 spans 14 amino acids. Germline trimming cut 7 bases from V and 0 bases from J; bases unmatched to any gene: 5. Concerning this clone: The antigen is undetermined.

The J gene is TRBJ2-3, the V gene TRBV5-1; 7 nucleotides match TRBD2. The sequencing input was PBMCs. The sequence came from a woman aged 55-69 years with a blood cancer, CMV-positive, and with a related stem cell donor. The CDR3 nucleotides read TGCGCCAGCCTAGCGGCACCTAGCACAGATACGCAGTATTTT. Translation gives CASLAAPSTDTQYF.